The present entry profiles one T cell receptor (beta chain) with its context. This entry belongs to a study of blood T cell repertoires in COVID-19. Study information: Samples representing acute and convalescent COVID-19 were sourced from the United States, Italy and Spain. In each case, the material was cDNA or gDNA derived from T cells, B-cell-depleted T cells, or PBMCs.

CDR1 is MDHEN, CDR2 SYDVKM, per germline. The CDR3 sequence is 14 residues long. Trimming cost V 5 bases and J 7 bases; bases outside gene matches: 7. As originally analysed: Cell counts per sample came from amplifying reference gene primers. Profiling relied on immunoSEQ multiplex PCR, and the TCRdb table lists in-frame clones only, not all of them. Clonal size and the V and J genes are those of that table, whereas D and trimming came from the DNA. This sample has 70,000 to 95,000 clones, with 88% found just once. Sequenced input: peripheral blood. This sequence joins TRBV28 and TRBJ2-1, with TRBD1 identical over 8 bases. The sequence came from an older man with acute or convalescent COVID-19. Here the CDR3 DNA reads TGTGCCAGCAGTCCGCGGACAGGGAGGAATGAGCAGTTCTTC. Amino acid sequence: CASSPRTGRNEQFF.